Listed below are T cell receptor beta chains from one sample, sequenced in a study of technical replicates of blood from several donors. Using immunoSEQ multiplex PCR, the repertoire was profiled, and TCRdb retains in-frame clones only, with some absent. The table records 75,000 to 90,000 clones, approximately 96% of them present only once. Sequencing was carried out using T cells isolated from PBMCs. These TCRs come from a human donor in good health. CDR3s include the opening cysteine and the closing phenylalanine or tryptophan. A D gene is named only where the DNA matches it firmly. Where a row states a size, it is once, few, many or the class of an expanded clone; other rows omit it.

>TRBD1|TRBV27|once|TRBJ1-1
CASSFSRGRTEAFF
TGTGCCAGCAGTTTTAGCAGGGGGCGGACTGAAGCTTTCTTT
>.|TRBV11-3|.|TRBJ2-7
CASSPRRVFEQYF
TGTGCCAGCAGTCCTCGGCGGGTCTTCGAGCAGTACTTC
>.|TRBV13|.|TRBJ2-3
CASSSTARSTDTQYF
TGTGCCAGCAGCTCGACAGCGAGAAGCACAGATACGCAGTATTTT
>TRBD1|TRBV4-1|once|TRBJ2-7
CASSRARTGVPYEQYF
TGCGCCAGCAGCCGAGCCAGGACAGGGGTACCCTACGAGCAGTACTTC
>.|TRBV27|.|TRBJ1-5
CASSLQGIQPQHF
TGTGCCAGCAGTTTACAGGGGATCCAGCCCCAGCATTTT
>.|TRBV30|few|TRBJ1-4
CAWSLNEKLFF
TGTGCCTGGAGTCTTAATGAAAAACTGTTTTTT
>TRBD1|TRBV10-3|once|TRBJ1-1
CAIRKTGENTEAFF
TGTGCCATCAGGAAGACAGGGGAGAACACTGAAGCTTTCTTT
>TRBD1|TRBV7-6|once|TRBJ2-2
CASSFRGLDTGELFF
TGTGCCAGCAGCTTCAGGGGGCTAGACACCGGGGAGCTGTTTTTT
>TRBD1|TRBV5-4|.|TRBJ2-5
CASSRDRQETQYF
TGTGCCAGCAGCCGGGACAGACAAGAGACCCAGTACTTC
>TRBD2|TRBV5-6|once|TRBJ2-5
CASSLIQREETQYF
TGTGCCAGCAGCTTGATACAGCGGGAGGAGACCCAGTACTTC
>TRBD1|TRBV11-3|.|TRBJ1-2
CASSRNSGTVSNYGYTF
TGTGCCAGCAGTCGGAATAGCGGGACAGTCTCTAACTATGGCTACACCTTC
>TRBD2|TRBV10-3|.|TRBJ2-3
CAISTGLAGSTDTQYF
TGTGCCATCAGCACGGGACTAGCGGGTAGCACAGATACGCAGTATTTT
>TRBD1|TRBV7-9|.|TRBJ2-1
CASSLGGNRGSYNEQFF
TGTGCCAGCAGCTTAGGGGGTAACAGGGGTTCCTACAATGAGCAGTTCTTC
>TRBD2|TRBV27|.|TRBJ2-7
CASSPLAGGTYEQYF
TGTGCCAGCAGCCCCTTAGCGGGGGGAACCTACGAGCAGTACTTC
>TRBD1|TRBV10-3|.|TRBJ2-2
CAISVTGASGELFF
TGTGCCATCAGTGTAACAGGGGCATCCGGGGAGCTGTTTTTT
>.|TRBV19|.|TRBJ1-1
CASGDSEAFF
TGTGCCAGCGGGGACTCTGAAGCTTTCTTT
>TRBD2|TRBV5-4|.|TRBJ2-7
CASSSLAGGPYEQYF
TGTGCCAGCAGTTCCTTAGCGGGAGGACCCTACGAGCAGTACTTC
>TRBD1|TRBV5-1|.|TRBJ2-7
CASSPGTAYEQYF
TGCGCCAGCAGCCCTGGGACAGCCTACGAGCAGTACTTC
>.|TRBV18|.|TRBJ1-1
CASSPNSGVGANTEAFF
TGTGCCAGCTCACCAAACTCAGGGGTAGGGGCCAACACTGAAGCTTTCTTT
>.|TRBV6-5|.|TRBJ1-4
CASSYSTVEDEKLFF
TGTGCCAGCAGTTACTCGACCGTGGAGGATGAAAAACTGTTTTTT
>.|TRBV28|.|TRBJ2-3
CASTLGGFTDTQYF
TGTGCCAGCACCCTTGGAGGGTTCACAGATACGCAGTATTTT
>.|TRBV9|.|TRBJ1-1
CASSGAGSPYTEAFF
TGTGCCAGCAGCGGTGCGGGGTCACCATACACTGAAGCTTTCTTT
>TRBD1|TRBV6-5|once|TRBJ1-1
CASSYWTGRNTEAFF
TGTGCCAGCAGTTACTGGACAGGGAGAAACACTGAAGCTTTCTTT
>.|TRBV28|.|TRBJ1-1
CASSLELNTEAFF
TGTGCCAGCAGTCTCGAGTTAAACACTGAAGCTTTCTTT